These 5 T cell receptor beta chains came from one sample sequenced in a study of blood T cell repertoires in COVID-19. TCRdb's copy holds only in-frame clones and misses some; the assay was immunoSEQ multiplex PCR. The sample carries fewer than 350,000 clones, around 90% recorded once. The sample consisted of PBMCs or T cells enriched from blood (not recorded which). These receptor sequences come from a man between 60 and 75 years old who had recovered from COVID-19.

J is TRBJ1-2 and V is TRBV6-5; D is perhaps TRBD1 (5 bases). The CDR3 is 15 amino acids. Per germline, CDR1 MNHEY and CDR2 SVGAGI. Trimming left V 5 bases short and J 5 bases short, with 18 bases between. The CDR3 spells CASSPGSAGKYGYTF. DNA for the CDR3: TGTGCCAGCAGTCCCGGTTCAGCAGGGAAATATGGCTACACCTTC.

This clone was picked up one time. The chain couples TRBV5-1 to TRBJ2-5; 10 bases are shared with TRBD1. The V and J ends lost 0 bases and 5 bases, in that order; junction bases with no gene match: 4. The CDR3 is 15 amino acids. The germline V gene encodes CDR1 SGHRS and CDR2 YFSETQ. The chain's CDR3 is CASSLGRTGGETQYF. For the CDR3, the DNA is TGCGCCAGCAGCTTGGGAAGGACAGGGGGGGAGACCCAGTACTTC.

On this clone: This sample also contains other DNA sequences that code for the same CDR3. The V gene is TRBV5-1, the J gene TRBJ2-2; 7 bases are shared with TRBD1. The CDR3 sequence is 15 residues long. Germline V gene sequence: CDR1 SGHRS, CDR2 YFSETQ. Trimming cost V 3 bases and J 0 bases; bases outside gene matches: 2. The CDR3 nucleotides are TGCGCCAGCAGCTCGGGACAGCCGAACACCGGGGAGCTGTTTTTT. Translating gives CASSSGQPNTGELFF. Complete variable domain (other parts from reference TRBV5-1 and TRBJ2-2): KAGVTQTPRYLIKTRGQQVTLSCSPISGHRSVSWYQQTPGQGLQFLFEYFSETQRNKGNFPGRFSGRQFSNSRSEMNVSTLELGDSALYLCASSSGQPNTGELFFGEGSRLTVL.

The rearrangement links TRBV27 to TRBJ2-7, with D possibly TRBD2 on 6 matching bases. The V end was cut by 8 bases, the J end by 2 bases, with 13 bases between. Germline V lookup: CDR1 MNHEY, CDR2 SMNVEV (reference sequence). The CDR3 has 13 amino acids. As DNA, the CDR3 is TGTGCCAGCGGTATGCGGGGTACCTACGAGCAGTACTTC. Its protein product is CASGMRGTYEQYF.

The V call is TRBV23-1, the J call TRBJ1-1, with 9 bases aligning to TRBD1. TRBV23-1 falls under the ORF class, with uncertain function. V was pared by 2 bases and J by 10 bases, with 17 bases of the junction left unmatched. This CDR3 spans 17 amino acids. This chain's CDR3 is CASSQIPSPGQGFVAFF. The CDR3 nucleotides read TGCGCCAGCAGTCAAATCCCCTCCCCGGGACAGGGTTTTGTAGCTTTCTTT.